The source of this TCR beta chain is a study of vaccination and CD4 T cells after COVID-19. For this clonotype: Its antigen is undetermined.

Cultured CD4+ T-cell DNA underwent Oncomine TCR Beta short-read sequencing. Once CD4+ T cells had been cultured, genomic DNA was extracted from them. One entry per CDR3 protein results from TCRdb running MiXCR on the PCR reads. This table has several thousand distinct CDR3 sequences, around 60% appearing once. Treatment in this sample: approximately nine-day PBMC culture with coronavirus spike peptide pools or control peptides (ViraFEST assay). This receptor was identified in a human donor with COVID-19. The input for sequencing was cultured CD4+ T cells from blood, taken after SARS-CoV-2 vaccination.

The CDR3 protein is CASSLALGGSTEAFF. The CDR3 nucleotides read TGTGCCAGCAGCTTAGCGTTGGGGGGGAGCACTGAAGCTTTCTTT. This chain joins TRBV7-6 and TRBJ1-1, with a possible D match to TRBD1 (5 bases). The CDR3 contains 15 residues. Per the germline V gene, CDR1 is SGHVS and CDR2 is FNYEAQ. V lost 0 bases to trimming and J lost 4 bases, with 12 bases between them. The entire variable domain, with the rest obtained from reference TRBV7-6 and TRBJ1-1, is as follows: GAGVSQSPRYKVTKRGQDVALRCDPISGHVSLYWYRQALGQGPEFLTYFNYEAQQDKSGLPNDRFSAERPEGSISTLTIQRTEQRDSAMYRCASSLALGGSTEAFFGQGTRLTVV.